These 2 T cell receptor beta chains came from one sample sequenced in a study of Graves' ophthalmopathy and Graves' hyperthyroidism. The authors amplified TCR beta CDR3 regions, and they did so from RNA transcripts for repertoire sequencing. First-round RT-PCR with HTBI primers preceded a second-round multiplex PCR. TCRdb passed the multiplex PCR reads through MiXCR, listing each CDR3 protein once. The sample includes about 340,000 distinct CDR3 sequences, roughly 16% of them seen just once. Sequencing was done on a sample of peripheral blood. Receptors were obtained from an adult man with Graves' ophthalmopathy.

This clonotype has ten or more counts. The chain uses TRBV6-5 and TRBJ2-7, with D perhaps TRBD1 (5 bases). Germline assignment: CDR1 MNHEY and CDR2 SVGAGI. CDR3 length: 15 residues. V lost 0 bases and J 5 bases, leaving 14 bases between the germline ends. The CDR3 nucleotides are TGTGCCAGCAGTTACTCGAAGACAGCTTCGAACGAGCAGTACTTC. This sequence encodes CASSYSKTASNEQYF.

This clonotype was observed many times. The chain carries TRBV7-2 and TRBJ2-5, with D possibly called TRBD1 or TRBD2 (5 bases each). In germline, CDR1 is SGHTA, CDR2 FQGNSA. This CDR3 has 14 residues. Trimming cost V 4 bases and J 1 base, with 10 bases left between them. The CDR3 sequence is CASSSTGGQETQYF. DNA of the CDR3: TGTGCCAGCAGCTCAACAGGAGGCCAAGAGACCCAGTACTTC.